Presented here are 6 T cell receptor beta chains from one specimen sequenced in a study of cytomegalovirus exposure and HLA in healthy donors. PCR was performed using 60 Vbeta and 13 Jbeta primers. Clones were sequenced by immunoSEQ multiplex PCR, and TCRdb holds only the in-frame ones, with some missing. Counted here are approximately 300,000 clones, almost 85% occurring once; the ten biggest clones make up roughly 2%. Sequencing was carried out using PBMCs. The receptors stem from a woman in her thirties or forties in good health and CMV-seropositive.

This rearrangement joins TRBV30 to TRBJ2-5; D unresolved. V was trimmed by 1 base and J by 0 bases, leaving 15 bases between them. The CDR3 has 16 residues. Germline values: CDR1 GTSNPN, CDR2 SVGIG (reference sequence). The CDR3 DNA reads TGTGCCTGGAGTGCCGCCCTGCTAGTAAACCAAGAGACCCAGTACTTC. Translated: CAWSAALLVNQETQYF.

The V and J genes are TRBV7-9 and TRBJ1-1; D is uncertain. The CDR3 is made up of 13 amino acids. Germline V gene data show CDR1 as SEHNR and CDR2 as FQNEAQ (reference sequence). The germline V and J ends were trimmed by 5 bases and 1 base, with 8 bases remaining between them. The DNA for the CDR3 is TGTGCCAGCAGCATCACAGAGAACACTGAAGCTTTCTTT. It translates to CASSITENTEAFF.

This clone was detected a few times. The gene calls are TRBV2 and TRBJ1-6; D might be TRBD1 (5 bases). CDR1 and CDR2 from the germline V gene are SNHLY and FYNNEI. The CDR3 is 13 residues long. V lost 2 bases and J 13 bases, leaving 12 bases between the germline ends. In DNA, the CDR3 is TGTGCCAGCAGTGAATTCGGACAATCCCCCCTCCACTTT. Protein product: CASSEFGQSPLHF.

The chain links TRBV7-9 to TRBJ2-1; a weak D match, TRBD1 (6 bases). V was clipped by 7 bases and J by 8 bases, with 15 bases between them. The germline CDR1 and CDR2 sequences are SEHNR and FQNEAQ (reference sequence). The CDR3 length is 13 residues. CDR3 bases: TGTGCCAGCACCTTTAACAGGGAAGATGAGCAGTTCTTC. It encodes CASTFNREDEQFF.

This clone was recorded many times. V gene TRBV4-3 combines with J gene TRBJ2-7, with 7 positions matching TRBD2. Unmatched junction bases numbered 10, after V lost 4 bases and J lost 4 bases. The CDR3 runs to 15 residues. The germline gives CDR1 LGHNA, CDR2 YSLEER. The CDR3 nucleotides read TGCGCCAGCAGCCCCGCAAGCGGGATTTCGTACGAGCAGTACTTC. Amino acid sequence: CASSPASGISYEQYF.

The rearrangement links TRBV19 to TRBJ1-3; D ambiguous. V was trimmed by 5 bases and J by 0 bases, leaving 8 bases between them. There are 14 residues in the CDR3. The germline gives CDR1 LNHDA, CDR2 SQIVND (reference sequence). CDR3 in amino acids: CASSSTYSGNTIYF. CDR3 DNA: TGTGCCAGTAGTTCGACTTACTCTGGAAACACCATATATTTT.